Shown below are 3 T cell receptor beta chains from a single sample sequenced in a study of blood T cell repertoires in COVID-19. Some clones are missing from TCRdb's copy, which holds only in-frame ones; the method was immunoSEQ multiplex PCR. The sample carries approximately 350,000 clones, around nine tenths recorded once. The source material was peripheral blood. All receptors derive from a woman aged 18 to 35 who had recovered from COVID-19.

The chain recombines TRBV4-3 with TRBJ2-1; TRBD2 might be the D (5 bases). This CDR3 has 13 residues. The V end was cut by 4 bases, the J end by 4 bases, with 8 bases between. Germline values: CDR1 LGHNA, CDR2 YSLEER. The CDR3 here is CASSLSGYNEQFF. CDR3 DNA: TGCGCCAGCAGCCTGTCGGGATACAATGAGCAGTTCTTC.

The rearrangement joins TRBV30 to TRBJ2-2; 14 bases line up with TRBD2. Germline lookup yields CDR1 GTSNPN and CDR2 SVGIG (reference sequence). The CDR3 is made up of 15 amino acids. The junction had 1 base not matched to a gene; V was cut back by 2 bases and J by 5 bases. CDR3 bases: TGTGCCTGGAGTAGACTAGCGGGAGGGACCGGGGAGCTGTTTTTT. Its protein is CAWSRLAGGTGELFF.

V gene TRBV6-5 combines with J gene TRBJ1-2; TRBD1 aligns across 9 bases. V dropped 6 bases and J dropped 4; count of bases not matched to a gene: 6. From germline, CDR1 is MNHEY and CDR2 SVGAGI. CDR3 length equals 14 residues. The CDR3 nucleotides are TGTGCCAGCAGCCGCAAACAGGGGGCCTATGGCTACACCTTC. Its protein product is CASSRKQGAYGYTF.